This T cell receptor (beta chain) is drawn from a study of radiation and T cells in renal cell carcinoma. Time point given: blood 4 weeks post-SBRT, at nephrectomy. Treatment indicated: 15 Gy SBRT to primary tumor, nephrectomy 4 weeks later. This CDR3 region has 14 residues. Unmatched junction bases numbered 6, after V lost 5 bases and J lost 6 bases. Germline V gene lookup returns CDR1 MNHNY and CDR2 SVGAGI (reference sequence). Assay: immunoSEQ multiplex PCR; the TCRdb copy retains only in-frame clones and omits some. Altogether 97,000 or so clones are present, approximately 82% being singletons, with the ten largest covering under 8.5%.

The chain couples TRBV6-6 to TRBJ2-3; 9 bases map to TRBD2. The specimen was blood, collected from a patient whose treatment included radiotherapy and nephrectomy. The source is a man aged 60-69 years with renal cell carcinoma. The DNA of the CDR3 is TGTGCCAGCAGTCTTAGCGGGAGAGGGGATACGCAGTATTTT. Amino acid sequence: CASSLSGRGDTQYF.